The 24 T cell receptor beta chains below come from one sample, sequenced in a study of long-term antiretroviral therapy in people with HIV. immunoSEQ v3.0 was run at survey level. Profiling relied on immunoSEQ multiplex PCR, and the TCRdb table lists in-frame clones only, not all of them. This sample has 25,000 or so clones, with about 84% found just once. The sample was unsorted PBMCs, taken 0.8 years before starting antiretroviral therapy. These receptor sequences come from a man between 18 and 35 years old with HIV.

The chain carries TRBV5-8 and TRBJ1-1, with TRBD1 matching over 7 bases. V dropped 1 base and J dropped 11; count of bases not matched to a gene: 14. Germline CDR1 reads SGHTS; CDR2 reads YDEGEE. This CDR3 spans 15 amino acids. The CDR3 loop reads CASSLWSRQGSPAFF. The CDR3 nucleotides read TGTGCCAGCAGCTTGTGGTCGCGACAGGGTTCCCCCGCTTTCTTT.

The V call is TRBV7-2, the J call TRBJ1-1, with D possibly TRBD1 on 5 matching bases. Germline loops: CDR1 SGHTA, CDR2 FQGNSA. CDR3 length: 14 amino acids. The germline V and J ends were trimmed by 3 bases and 5 bases, with 13 bases remaining between them. CDR3 sequence: CASSFLGGRTEAFF. The CDR3 region has the DNA TGTGCCAGCAGCTTCCTGGGGGGGAGGACTGAAGCTTTCTTT.

The gene calls are TRBV18 and TRBJ2-1; D ambiguous. The V end lost 4 bases, the J end lost 5 bases, and 21 bases lay between the germline ends. Looked up from germline, CDR1 is KGHSH and CDR2 is LQKENI. The CDR3 has 17 residues. For the CDR3, the DNA is TGTGCCAGCTCACTCCTCCAAGGCGCGACAACGAACAATGAGCAGTTCTTC. It codes for CASSLLQGATTNNEQFF.

This chain connects TRBV19 to TRBJ1-4, with D possibly TRBD1 on 5 matching bases. Germline lookup yields CDR1 LNHDA and CDR2 SQIVND (reference sequence). This CDR3 is built from 15 residues. V dropped 6 bases and J dropped 3 bases, with 14 bases sitting between them. CDR3 nucleotides: TGTGCCAGTAGCCTCGGGGGGTCTCCTAATGAAAAACTGTTTTTT. Translating gives CASSLGGSPNEKLFF. The full variable domain, in which reference TRBV19 and TRBJ1-4 provide the parts outside the CDR3, is DGGITQSPKYLFRKEGQNVTLSCEQNLNHDAMYWYRQDPGQGLRLIYYSQIVNDFQKGDIAEGYSVSREKKESFPLTVTSAQKNPTAFYLCASSLGGSPNEKLFFGSGTQLSVL.

This clone showed up just once. The rearrangement links TRBV9 to TRBJ1-5, with D unresolved. This CDR3 region has 13 residues. Deletions cut 3 bases from V and 7 bases from J, with 11 bases between. CDR1 and CDR2 (germline): SGDLS, YYNGEE. The DNA for the CDR3 is TGTGCCAGCAGCGCCTCTCCTGGACAGCCCCAGCATTTT. Translation gives CASSASPGQPQHF. The full variable domain, with the rest looked up from reference TRBV9 and TRBJ1-5, is DSGVTQTPKHLITATGQRVTLRCSPRSGDLSVYWYQQSLDQGLQFLIQYYNGEERAKGNILERFSAQQFPDLHSELNLSSLELGDSALYFCASSASPGQPQHFGDGTRLSIL.

The chain uses TRBV7-8 and TRBJ2-1; 8 bases are shared with TRBD1. CDR1 is SGHVS, CDR2 FQNEAQ, per germline. The CDR3 spans 14 residues. V lost 4 bases to trimming and J lost 6 bases; unmatched junction nucleotides: 5. The CDR3 here is CASSSDREINEQFF. Written as DNA, the CDR3 is TGTGCCAGCAGCTCGGACAGGGAGATCAATGAGCAGTTCTTC.

The chain has TRBV19 and TRBJ2-1, with a weak D call TRBD1 (6 bases). The V end lost 6 bases, the J end lost 5 bases, and 14 bases lay between the germline ends. The CDR3 covers 14 residues. CDR1 and CDR2 (germline): LNHDA, SQIVND (reference sequence). The CDR3 protein is CASSPGTGHNEQFF. The CDR3 nucleotides are TGTGCCAGTAGCCCAGGTACAGGGCACAATGAGCAGTTCTTC.

J is TRBJ2-7 and V is TRBV13; D is possibly TRBD1 (5 bases). V was cut by 4 bases and J by 0 bases, with 13 bases left in between. The CDR3 loop spans 15 amino acids. Germline V CDR1 and CDR2: PRHDT, FYEKMQ (reference sequence). CDR3 DNA: TGTGCCAGCAGCTGCACTGGCCAGGGCTCCTACGAGCAGTACTTC. Translation gives CASSCTGQGSYEQYF.

The CDR3 spells CAISQGQQSSYNSPLHF. CDR3 sequence (DNA): TGTGCCATCAGCCAAGGTCAGCAGAGCTCCTATAATTCACCCCTCCACTTT. The rearrangement joins TRBV10-3 to TRBJ1-6; no definite D call. The ends were cut back, 6 bases at V and 0 bases at J, with 15 bases in the middle. CDR3 length: 17 amino acids. The germline V gene encodes CDR1 ENHRY and CDR2 SYGVKD.

In its sample, this clone was seen once. The gene calls are TRBV15 and TRBJ2-7; 10 nucleotides align to TRBD1. The CDR3 loop spans 15 amino acids. V lost 4 bases, J lost 3 bases, and 6 bases stayed unmatched. CDR1 and CDR2 from the germline V gene are LNHNV and YYDKDF (reference sequence). This CDR3 reads CATSTWDRGFYEQYF. The CDR3 coding sequence is TGTGCCACCAGCACGTGGGACAGGGGATTCTACGAGCAGTACTTC.

The chain recombines TRBV7-2 with TRBJ2-2; possibly TRBD1 for D (6 bases). This CDR3 region has 15 residues. Trimming stripped 5 bases from V and 4 bases from J, with 14 bases between. Germline CDR1 is SGHTA and CDR2 is FQGNSA. CDR3 nucleotides: TGTGCCAGCAGCGTTAGCAGGGGTGGCACCGGGGAGCTGTTTTTT. It codes for CASSVSRGGTGELFF.

V usage is TRBV6-5 and J usage is TRBJ2-5; no clear D gene. This CDR3 has 15 amino acids. V was trimmed by 5 bases and J by 0 bases, leaving 13 bases between them. CDR1 MNHEY and CDR2 SVGAGI come from the germline V gene. For the CDR3, the DNA is TGTGCCAGCAGTCCAACCTGGACCCACCAAGAGACCCAGTACTTC. As protein: CASSPTWTHQETQYF.

The chain couples TRBV29-1 to TRBJ2-5; TRBD2 might be the D (6 bases). Germline CDR1 and CDR2: SQVTM and ANQGSEA. Trimming took off 5 bases at V and 4 bases at J, with 17 bases between the two ends. This CDR3 spans 14 amino acids. CDR3 in DNA: TGCAGCGTTATCTTATGGGGGGTGCGAGAGACCCAGTACTTC. It specifies CSVILWGVRETQYF.

This clone is termed hyperexpanded. The chain is built from TRBV30 and TRBJ1-1, with TRBD1 matching over 9 bases. Germline V gene lookup returns CDR1 GTSNPN and CDR2 SVGIG (reference sequence). The CDR3 contains 12 residues. J was trimmed by 4 bases and V by 7 bases; bases with no gene match: 4. The CDR3 region is CAFGQGFTEAFF. CDR3 nucleotide sequence: TGTGCCTTTGGACAGGGGTTCACTGAAGCTTTCTTT. Based on the CDR3 plus reference TRBV30 and TRBJ1-1, the full variable domain is SQTIHQWPATLVQPVGSPLSLECTVEGTSNPNLYWYRQAAGRGLQLLFYSVGIGQISSEVPQNLSASRPQDRQFILSSKKLLLSDSGFYLCAFGQGFTEAFFGQGTRLTVV.

The chain recombines TRBV6-5 with TRBJ2-7, with 9 bases identical to TRBD1. The CDR3 consists of 15 residues. CDR1 is MNHEY, CDR2 SVGAGI, per germline. Trimming at V came to 5 bases and at J to 2 bases, leaving 7 bases not matched to a gene. In nucleotides, the CDR3 is TGTGCCAGCAGTCCCCAGGGACAGGGAGCCTACGAGCAGTACTTC. Encoded protein: CASSPQGQGAYEQYF.

The CDR3 nucleotides are TGCGCCAGCAGTGAGTCTGTTGGGCGGGGGGGCCCTGATACGCAGTATTTT. Protein sequence: CASSESVGRGGPDTQYF. The chain is built from TRBV10-2 and TRBJ2-3, with 9 bases lining up with TRBD2. The junction had 10 bases not matched to a gene; V was cut back by 0 bases and J by 6 bases. The germline V gene encodes CDR1 WSHSY and CDR2 SAAADI. This CDR3 is built from 17 residues.

The chain is built from TRBV7-2 and TRBJ2-2, with 7 bases that match TRBD1. The CDR3 sequence is 15 residues long. Germline V gene data show CDR1 as SGHTA and CDR2 as FQGNSA. After removal of 2 bases from V and 6 bases from J, the junction contained 6 bases not matched to a gene. The CDR3 nucleotides read TGTGCCAGCAGCTTATTAATGAGGGGGCCCGGGGAGCTGTTTTTT. Residues: CASSLLMRGPGELFF.

J is TRBJ2-3 and V is TRBV2; D not certain. From germline, CDR1 is SNHLY and CDR2 FYNNEI. V dropped 8 bases and J dropped 6 bases, with 9 bases sitting between them. The CDR3 sequence is 11 residues long. CDR3 protein: CASPISDTQYF. In nucleotides, the CDR3 is TGTGCCAGCCCCATATCGGATACGCAGTATTTT.

A few counts support this clone. The genes are TRBV10-1 and TRBJ2-7; a possible D gene is TRBD1 (6 bases). CDR3 length equals 16 residues. Germline-derived CDR1 and CDR2 are WNHNN and SYGVQD (reference sequence). Between the trimmed V and J ends, which lost 6 bases and 2 bases, there was a span of 20 bases. DNA for the CDR3: TGCGCCAGCAGGGGACGCGGCCCAGGGGACACCTACGAGCAGTACTTC. Residues: CASRGRGPGDTYEQYF.

This clone was detected a few times. V and J are TRBV15 and TRBJ2-1, with a tentative D call TRBD2 (5 bases). Germline assignment: CDR1 LNHNV and CDR2 YYDKDF (reference sequence). Trimming took 1 base from V and 9 from J, leaving 16 bases between them. This CDR3 spans 15 amino acids. The CDR3 loop reads CATSRVLAQLGEQFF. The DNA for the CDR3 is TGTGCCACCAGCAGAGTGCTAGCCCAGCTGGGTGAGCAGTTCTTC.

The chain carries TRBV9 and TRBJ2-3; 10 bases fit TRBD2. Germline CDR1 and CDR2: SGDLS and YYNGEE. The CDR3 is 15 amino acids. J lost 1 base, V lost 1 base, and 0 bases had no gene match. The CDR3 here is CASSVSGRGTDTQYF. The CDR3 DNA reads as TGTGCCAGCAGCGTAAGCGGGAGGGGCACAGATACGCAGTATTTT.

The chain is built from TRBV7-2 and TRBJ1-2, with D possibly matching TRBD1 (6 bases). The germline gives CDR1 SGHTA, CDR2 FQGNSA. The CDR3 loop spans 13 amino acids. The V gene lost 4 bases and the J gene lost 3 bases, with 9 bases spanning the gap. CDR3 amino acids: CASSYRVDYGYTF. The CDR3 region has the DNA TGTGCCAGCAGCTACAGGGTCGACTATGGCTACACCTTC.

This clone was recorded a few times. The DNA is omitted, as the CDR3 cannot be located on it reliably, and the CDR3 follows TCRdb's listing. The rearrangement uses TRBV21-1 and TRBJ1-4. TRBV21-1 is a known pseudogene. Termini included, the CDR3 measures 17 amino acids. The CDR3 loop is CASSKEFLAHFGEKLFF.

The rearrangement joins TRBV7-9 to TRBJ1-2, with TRBD1 matching over 7 bases. The CDR3 has 15 amino acids. V was clipped by 4 bases and J by 8 bases; unmatched bases: 13. Germline CDR1 SEHNR, CDR2 FQNEAQ (reference sequence). The CDR3 region has the DNA TGTGCCAGCAGCTCAAATTATCAGGGGGTGAAGGGCTACACCTTC. Translating it yields CASSSNYQGVKGYTF.